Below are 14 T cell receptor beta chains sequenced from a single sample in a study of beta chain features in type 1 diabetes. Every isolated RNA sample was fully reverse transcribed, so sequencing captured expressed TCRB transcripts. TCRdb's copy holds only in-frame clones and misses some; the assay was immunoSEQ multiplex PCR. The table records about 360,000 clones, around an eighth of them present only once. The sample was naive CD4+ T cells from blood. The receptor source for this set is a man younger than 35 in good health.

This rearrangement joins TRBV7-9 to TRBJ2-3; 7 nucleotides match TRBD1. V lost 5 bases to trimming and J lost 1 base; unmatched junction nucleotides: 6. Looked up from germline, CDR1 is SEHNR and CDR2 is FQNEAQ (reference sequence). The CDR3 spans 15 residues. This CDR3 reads CASSPATGGTDTQYF. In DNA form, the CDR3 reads TGTGCCAGCAGCCCAGCAACAGGGGGCACAGATACGCAGTATTTT.

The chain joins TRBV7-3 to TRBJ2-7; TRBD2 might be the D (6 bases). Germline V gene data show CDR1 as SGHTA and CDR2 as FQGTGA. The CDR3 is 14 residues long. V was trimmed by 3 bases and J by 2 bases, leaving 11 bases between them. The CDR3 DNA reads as TGTGCCAGCAGCTTGGGCGGGAACGCCTACGAGCAGTACTTC. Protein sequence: CASSLGGNAYEQYF.

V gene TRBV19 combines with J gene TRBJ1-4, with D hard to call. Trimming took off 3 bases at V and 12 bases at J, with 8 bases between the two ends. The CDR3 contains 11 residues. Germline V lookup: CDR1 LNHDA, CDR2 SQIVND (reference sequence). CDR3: CASSIVGELFF. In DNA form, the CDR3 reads TGTGCCAGTAGTATCGTCGGAGAACTGTTTTTT. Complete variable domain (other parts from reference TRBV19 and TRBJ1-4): DGGITQSPKYLFRKEGQNVTLSCEQNLNHDAMYWYRQDPGQGLRLIYYSQIVNDFQKGDIAEGYSVSREKKESFPLTVTSAQKNPTAFYLCASSIVGELFFGSGTQLSVL.

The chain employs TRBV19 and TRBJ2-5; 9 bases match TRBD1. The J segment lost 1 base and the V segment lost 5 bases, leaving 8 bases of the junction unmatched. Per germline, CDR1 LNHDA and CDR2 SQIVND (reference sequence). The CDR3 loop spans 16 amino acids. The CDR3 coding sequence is TGTGCCAGTAGTCCGCCCCGGACAGGGGTCCAAGAGACCCAGTACTTC. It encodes CASSPPRTGVQETQYF.

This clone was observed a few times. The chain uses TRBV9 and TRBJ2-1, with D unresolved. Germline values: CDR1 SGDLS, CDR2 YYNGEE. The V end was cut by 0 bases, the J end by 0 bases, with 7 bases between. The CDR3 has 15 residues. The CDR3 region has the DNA TGTGCCAGCAGCGTAGGCACAAACTCCTACAATGAGCAGTTCTTC. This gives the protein CASSVGTNSYNEQFF.

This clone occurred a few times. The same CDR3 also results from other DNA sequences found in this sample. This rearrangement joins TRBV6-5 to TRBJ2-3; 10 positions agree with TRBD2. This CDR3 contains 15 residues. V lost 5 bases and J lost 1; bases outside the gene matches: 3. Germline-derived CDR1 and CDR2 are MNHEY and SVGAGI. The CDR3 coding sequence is TGTGCCAGCAGTCGGCTAGCGGGGGGCACAGATACGCAGTATTTT. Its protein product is CASSRLAGGTDTQYF.

CDR3 loop: CASTPSRFGTEAFF. CDR3 bases: TGTGCCAGCACCCCCAGCAGGTTCGGCACTGAAGCTTTCTTT. V gene TRBV4-2 combines with J gene TRBJ1-1, with D unclear. Per germline, CDR1 LGHNA and CDR2 YNFKEQ. V was cut by 7 bases and J by 4 bases, with 16 bases left in between. The CDR3 extends over 14 amino acids.

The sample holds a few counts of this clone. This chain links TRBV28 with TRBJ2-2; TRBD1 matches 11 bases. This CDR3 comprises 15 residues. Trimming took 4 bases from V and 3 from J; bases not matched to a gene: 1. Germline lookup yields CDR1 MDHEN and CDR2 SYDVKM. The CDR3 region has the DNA TGTGCCAGCAGTTCGGGACAGGGGGACACCGGGGAGCTGTTTTTT. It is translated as CASSSGQGDTGELFF. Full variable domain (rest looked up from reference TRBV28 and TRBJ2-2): DVKVTQSSRYLVKRTGEKVFLECVQDMDHENMFWYRQDPGLGLRLIYFSYDVKMKEKGDIPEGYSVSREKKERFSLILESASTNQTSMYLCASSSGQGDTGELFFGEGSRLTVL.

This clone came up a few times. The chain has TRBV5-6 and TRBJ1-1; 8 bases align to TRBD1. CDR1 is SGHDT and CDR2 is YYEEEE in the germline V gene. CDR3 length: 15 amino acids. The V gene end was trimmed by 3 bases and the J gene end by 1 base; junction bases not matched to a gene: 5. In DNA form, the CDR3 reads TGTGCCAGCAGCTCCCCAGGGGGCCCGAACACTGAAGCTTTCTTT. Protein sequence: CASSSPGGPNTEAFF.

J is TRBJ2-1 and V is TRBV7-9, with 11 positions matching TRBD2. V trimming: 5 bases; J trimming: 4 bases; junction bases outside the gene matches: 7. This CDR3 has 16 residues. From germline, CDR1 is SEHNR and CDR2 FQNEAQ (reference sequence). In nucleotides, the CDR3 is TGTGCCAGCAGCCCCTCGGGACTAGCGGCGTACAATGAGCAGTTCTTC. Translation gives CASSPSGLAAYNEQFF.

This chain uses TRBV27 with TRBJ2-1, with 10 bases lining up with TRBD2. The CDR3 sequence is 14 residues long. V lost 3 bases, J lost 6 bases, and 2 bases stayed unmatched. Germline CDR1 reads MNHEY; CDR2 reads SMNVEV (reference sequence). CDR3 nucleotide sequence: TGTGCCAGCAGTTTGCTAGCGGGGGTCAATGAGCAGTTCTTC. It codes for CASSLLAGVNEQFF.

The CDR3, as DNA: TGCAGCGTAAAAACGGACAGGGGCGGCTATGGCTACACCTTC. Translating it yields CSVKTDRGGYGYTF. The rearrangement links TRBV29-1 to TRBJ1-2, with 9 positions matching TRBD1. The CDR3 has 14 amino acids. The V gene's germline CDR1 is SQVTM and CDR2 ANQGSEA. V gave up 6 bases and J gave up 4 bases; unmatched junction bases: 9.

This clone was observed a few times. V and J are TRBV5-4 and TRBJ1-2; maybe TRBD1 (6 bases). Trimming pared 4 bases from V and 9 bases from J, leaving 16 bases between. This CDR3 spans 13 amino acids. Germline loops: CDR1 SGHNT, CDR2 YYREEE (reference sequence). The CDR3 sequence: CASSLINRESYTF. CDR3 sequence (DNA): TGTGCCAGCAGCCTAATAAACAGGGAGAGCTACACCTTC.

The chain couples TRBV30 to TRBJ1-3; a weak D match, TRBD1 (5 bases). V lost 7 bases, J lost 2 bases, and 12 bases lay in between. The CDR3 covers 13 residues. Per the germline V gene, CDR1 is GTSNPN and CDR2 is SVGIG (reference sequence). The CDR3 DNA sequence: TGTGCCTACCAGGGTGGTGCTGGAAACACCATATATTTT. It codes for CAYQGGAGNTIYF.